Below are 23 T cell receptor beta chains sequenced from a single sample in a study of T cell repertoires in cytomegalovirus infection (dated by TCRdb to about 2019). Sequencing was performed on an Illumina HiSeq 1500. TCRdb trimmed public reads at Q25 via fastp, called clones via MiXCR and kept in-frame beta chains. Rows with one shared CDR3 protein collapse into an entry with the most common genes and DNA. The table for this sample lists 550,000 to 850,000 distinct CDR3 sequences; around a third of them were counted only once. The ten largest clones represent 15% to 20% of the sample. Read against the paper, the sample's treatment or condition label means: in vitro stimulation with specific CMV peptide epitopes to enrich CMV-specific T cells. Their target antigens are unknown. The sequencing here drew on cultured PBMCs, taken from culture after CMV antigen stimulation. The receptors come from a human donor in good health (CMV status not recorded). Some clones in this sample may be carry-over from other donors' samples.

The chain recombines TRBV12-3 or TRBV12-4 with TRBJ2-3; D is possibly TRBD1 (5 bases). V was shortened by 8 bases and J by 2 bases, with 8 bases between the two germline ends. The CDR3 totals 12 residues. CDR3 in DNA: TGTGCCAGCGCCAGGGACACAGATACGCAGTATTTT. Amino acid sequence: CASARDTDTQYF.

This clonotype occurred a few times. Written as DNA, the CDR3 is TGTGCCAGCAGTGAACGGAGGACGGCTAGCAATCAGCCCCAGCATTTT. It codes for CASSERRTASNQPQHF. The chain uses TRBV2 and TRBJ1-5; the D is unclear. The CDR3 sequence is 16 residues long. CDR1 SNHLY and CDR2 FYNNEI come from the germline V gene. The V end was cut by 2 bases, the J end by 0 bases, with 11 bases between.

Points on this clonotype: The junction does not match germline at one end; this may be a read error. The genes are TRBV4-1 and TRBJ1-5; a possible D gene is TRBD1 (6 bases). CDR1 and CDR2 from the germline V gene are MGHRA and YSYEKL. The CDR3 runs to 16 residues. The CDR3 region has the DNA TGTGCCAGCAGCCAAGATGGGGGCAGGAGCAATCAGCCCCAGCATTTT. It codes for CASSQDGGRSNQPQHF.

This clonotype has a handful of counts. V usage is TRBV10-3 and J usage is TRBJ1-4; D uncertain. This CDR3 has 13 amino acids. Germline V gives CDR1 ENHRY, CDR2 SYGVKD. V was pared by 0 bases and J by 8 bases, with 7 bases between. The CDR3 is CAISESGGEKLFF. For the CDR3, the DNA is TGTGCCATCAGTGAGTCCGGAGGAGAAAAACTGTTTTTT.

V usage is TRBV29-1 and J usage is TRBJ2-3; tentative D call: TRBD2 (5 bases). V lost 4 bases and J 0 bases, leaving 20 bases between the germline ends. The CDR3 has 17 residues. Germline V gives CDR1 SQVTM, CDR2 ANQGSEA. The chain's CDR3 is CSVARSRGGGSTDTQYF. CDR3 in DNA: TGCAGCGTTGCACGAAGTCGGGGTGGCGGGAGCACAGATACGCAGTATTTT.

The chain uses TRBV6-1 and TRBJ1-2; D is unclear. The CDR3 contains 16 residues. The V end lost 6 bases, the J end lost 0 bases, and 17 bases lay between the germline ends. Germline CDR1 MNHNS, CDR2 SASEGT. The CDR3 region is CASRDLGGEANYGYTF. The DNA of the CDR3 is TGTGCCAGCAGGGATTTAGGCGGGGAAGCTAACTATGGCTACACCTTC.

This clonotype was counted many times. The genes are TRBV12-3 or TRBV12-4 and TRBJ1-3; no clear D gene. The CDR3 spans 14 residues. Trimming pared 3 bases from V and 0 bases from J, leaving 6 bases between. CDR3 in amino acids: CASSFGPSGNTIYF. The DNA for the CDR3 is TGTGCCAGCAGTTTCGGGCCCTCTGGAAACACCATATATTTT.

This clonotype was counted at least ten times. Here the CDR3 reads CASSATGAGYTF. The DNA of the CDR3 is TGTGCCAGCAGCGCCACAGGGGCGGGCTACACCTTC. V and J are TRBV7-2 and TRBJ1-2, with 7 positions matching TRBD1. V lost 5 bases to trimming and J lost 8 bases; unmatched junction nucleotides: 5. The CDR3 contains 12 residues. Germline CDR1 reads SGHTA; CDR2 reads FQGNSA. The full variable domain, completed using reference TRBV7-2 and TRBJ1-2, is GAGVSQSPSNKVTEKGKDVELRCDPISGHTALYWYRQSLGQGLEFLIYFQGNSAPDKSGLPSDRFSAERTGGSVSTLTIQRTQQEDSAVYLCASSATGAGYTFGSGTRLTVV.

This chain joins TRBV20-1 and TRBJ2-1; TRBD2 agrees at 7 bases. The trim removed 5 bases at V and 6 bases at J, leaving 10 bases unmatched. From germline, CDR1 is DFQATT and CDR2 SNEGSKA (reference sequence). The CDR3 has 14 residues. In DNA, the CDR3 is TGCAGTGCTGGGGGGGAGGGAGGAAGCAATGAGCAGTTCTTC. This codes for CSAGGEGGSNEQFF.

The chain combines TRBV10-2 with TRBJ2-1; TRBD1 agrees at 10 bases. Germline lookup yields CDR1 WSHSY and CDR2 SAAADI. The CDR3 sequence is 16 residues long. Losses at the gene ends were 6 bases for V and 3 bases for J; bases not matched to a gene: 8. Here the CDR3 reads CASSERDRGLYNEQFF. The CDR3 DNA follows: TGCGCCAGCAGCGAGAGGGACAGGGGCCTCTACAATGAGCAGTTCTTC.

The chain carries TRBV7-6 and TRBJ2-7, with D possibly being TRBD1 (5 bases). Germline V gene lookup returns CDR1 SGHVS and CDR2 FNYEAQ. This CDR3 comprises 12 residues. Trimming pared 2 bases from V and 5 bases from J, leaving 7 bases between. CDR3 in DNA: TGTGCCAGCAGCTTAATCAGGGACGAGCAGTACTTC. The encoded protein is CASSLIRDEQYF.

This clonotype turned up a few times. The chain combines TRBV28 with TRBJ1-5; D might be TRBD1 (6 bases). V was shortened by 2 bases and J by 0 bases, with 14 bases between the two germline ends. The germline V gene encodes CDR1 MDHEN and CDR2 SYDVKM. The CDR3 sequence is 17 residues long. As DNA, the CDR3 is TGTGCCAGCAGTTTAACGACAGGACTCTATAGCAATCAGCCCCAGCATTTT. Protein product: CASSLTTGLYSNQPQHF.

The chain joins TRBV27 to TRBJ1-6, with a tentative D call TRBD1 (5 bases). V was trimmed by 5 bases and J by 2 bases, leaving 13 bases between them. Germline V CDR1 and CDR2: MNHEY, SMNVEV (reference sequence). The CDR3 contains 16 residues. As DNA, the CDR3 is TGTGCCAGCAGTGGGGGTGGGAACCCCTATAATTCACCCCTCCACTTT. Its translation: CASSGGGNPYNSPLHF.

The chain combines TRBV7-2 with TRBJ2-1; 8 nucleotides agree with TRBD2. The junction had 7 bases not matched to a gene; V was cut back by 1 base and J by 5 bases. The CDR3 is 16 amino acids. Germline loops: CDR1 SGHTA, CDR2 FQGNSA. CDR3 bases: TGTGCCAGCAGCTTAGTCTCTGCGGGGGGTCACAATGAGCAGTTCTTC. As protein: CASSLVSAGGHNEQFF.

V and J are TRBV4-1 and TRBJ1-3; TRBD1 aligns across 8 bases. V was pared by 1 base and J by 4 bases, with 6 bases of the junction left unmatched. Germline-derived CDR1 and CDR2 are MGHRA and YSYEKL. The CDR3 length is 16 residues. Written as DNA, the CDR3 is TGCGCCAGCAGCCAAGTGCAGGGGGCTTTCGGAAACACCATATATTTT. Encoded protein: CASSQVQGAFGNTIYF.

V usage is TRBV30 and J usage is TRBJ2-1; TRBD2 matches at 7 bases. Germline CDR1 is GTSNPN and CDR2 is SVGIG (reference sequence). Unmatched junction bases numbered 2, after V lost 1 base and J lost 2 bases. The CDR3 totals 14 residues. CDR3 DNA sequence: TGTGCCTGGAGTGGCCTAGCGGCCTACAATGAGCAGTTCTTC. Protein sequence: CAWSGLAAYNEQFF.

This chain connects TRBV7-9 to TRBJ2-3; 10 bases map to TRBD2. Trimming removed 2 bases from V and 5 bases from J; junction bases left unmatched: 4. The CDR3 sequence is 15 residues long. Germline-derived CDR1 and CDR2 are SEHNR and FQNEAQ (reference sequence). The CDR3 coding sequence is TGTGCCAGCAGCTTAAGGCTAGCGGGGGAAGATACGCAGTATTTT. Protein: CASSLRLAGEDTQYF.

The chain is built from TRBV7-2 and TRBJ2-1; no clear D gene. The V gene lost 2 bases and the J gene lost 7 bases, with 9 bases spanning the gap. Germline assignment: CDR1 SGHTA and CDR2 FQGNSA. The CDR3 runs to 13 residues. Here the CDR3 reads CASSLQLENEQFF. The CDR3 DNA sequence: TGTGCCAGCAGCTTACAGCTGGAGAATGAGCAGTTCTTC.

Details on this clonotype: Possible read error: a much larger clone is one base away. V and J are TRBV6-5 and TRBJ1-6; D perhaps matches TRBD1 (6 bases). Germline lookup yields CDR1 MNHEY and CDR2 SVGAGI. CDR3 length equals 12 residues. Trimming took off 6 bases at V and 8 bases at J, with 8 bases between the two ends. The CDR3 protein is CASSSGDSPLHF. In DNA form, the CDR3 reads TGTGCCAGCAGCTCAGGGGATTCACCCCTCCACTTT.

This clonotype has a single count. The junction shows a germline mismatch at one end, possibly a read error. The V and J genes are TRBV4-1 and TRBJ2-7; 7 bases are a match to TRBD1. The length of the CDR3 is 16 residues. Germline CDR1 is MGHRA and CDR2 is YSYEKL. The CDR3 loop reads CASSPLSETGTNDQYF. Here the CDR3 DNA reads TGCGCCAGCAGCCCCCTTAGCGAGACAGGGACCAACGACCAGTACTTC.

The chain employs TRBV28 and TRBJ1-2; D not certain. Trimming took 6 bases from V and 0 from J, leaving 23 bases between them. This CDR3 has 18 residues. Germline-derived CDR1 and CDR2 are MDHEN and SYDVKM. The CDR3 is CASSPLLWGKPSNYGYTF. The CDR3 region has the DNA TGTGCCAGCAGCCCTCTTCTTTGGGGTAAACCCTCTAACTATGGCTACACCTTC.

V usage is TRBV12-3 or TRBV12-4 and J usage is TRBJ2-1; D remains unclear. V was clipped by 5 bases and J by 9 bases, with 14 bases between them. The CDR3 runs 13 residues. CDR3 nucleotide sequence: TGTGCCAGCAGTCCAAGTACGGGCATTGAGCAGTTCTTC. As protein: CASSPSTGIEQFF.

This chain uses TRBV7-6 with TRBJ2-1; 10 bases match TRBD2. CDR1 and CDR2 (germline): SGHVS, FNYEAQ. The CDR3 is 17 amino acids. The junction had 11 bases not matched to a gene; V was cut back by 5 bases and J by 4 bases. CDR3 sequence reads: CASSPRLAGPTYNEQFF. CDR3 sequence (DNA): TGTGCCAGCAGCCCCCGACTAGCGGGCCCGACGTACAATGAGCAGTTCTTC.